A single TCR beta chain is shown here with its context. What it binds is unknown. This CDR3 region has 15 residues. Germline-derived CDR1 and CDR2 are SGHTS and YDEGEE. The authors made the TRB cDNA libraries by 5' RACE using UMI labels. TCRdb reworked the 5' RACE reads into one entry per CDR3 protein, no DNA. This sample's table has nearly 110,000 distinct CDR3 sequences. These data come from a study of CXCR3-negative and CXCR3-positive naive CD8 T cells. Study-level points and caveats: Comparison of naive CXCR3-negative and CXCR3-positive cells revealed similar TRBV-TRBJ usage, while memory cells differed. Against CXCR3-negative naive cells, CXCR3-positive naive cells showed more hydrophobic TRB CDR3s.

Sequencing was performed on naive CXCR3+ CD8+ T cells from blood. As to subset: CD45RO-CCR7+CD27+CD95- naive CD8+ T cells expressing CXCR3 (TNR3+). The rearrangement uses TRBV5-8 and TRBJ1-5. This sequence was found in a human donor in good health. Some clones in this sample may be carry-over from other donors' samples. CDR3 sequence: CASSQPAAGNQPQHF.